This TCR beta chain was observed in a study of cytomegalovirus exposure and HLA in healthy donors. Whole-study context: Most donors, roughly 84% of several hundred genotyped, fell in the Caucasian-associated ancestry cluster. Study-level results: TCR sequences were mostly rare, though some public TCRs occurred in many donors. In all likelihood, a cluster of highly shared sequence variants was a sequencing artifact. The sole available immune exposure information was CMV serostatus.

A word on this clone: Its antigen is currently unknown.

Use of 60 Vbeta and 13 Jbeta primers characterized the PCR. Assay used: immunoSEQ multiplex PCR; TCRdb lists only in-frame clones, some missing. The sample yields 60,000 to 85,000 clones, of which the top ten take up roughly an eighth. V dropped 2 bases and J dropped 6; count of bases not matched to a gene: 4. This CDR3 comprises 16 residues. Germline V CDR1 and CDR2: MGHDK, SYGVNS. The sample taken for sequencing was PBMCs. The sequence was obtained from a man aged 50-60 years in good health and CMV-seropositive. The V and J genes are TRBV25-1 and TRBJ2-3, with 14 bases fitting TRBD2. CDR3 bases: TGTGCCAGCAGTGAACGGACTAGCGGGAGGTTGGATACGCAGTATTTT. It is translated as CASSERTSGRLDTQYF. Drawing the rest from reference TRBV25-1 and TRBJ2-3, the complete variable domain is EADIYQTPRYLVIGTGKKITLECSQTMGHDKMYWYQQDPGMELHLIHYSYGVNSTEKGDLSSESTVSRIRTEHFPLTLESARPSHTSQYLCASSERTSGRLDTQYFGPGTRLTVL.